This entry describes one TCR beta chain. Measured with immunoSEQ multiplex PCR; TCRdb has only the in-frame clones, and not every one. The table has under 70,000 clones, about 90% seen once. The data derive from a study of technical replicates of blood from four donors. Germline CDR1 reads SEHNR; CDR2 reads FQNEAQ (reference sequence). Trimming shortened V by 3 bases and J by 4 bases, and 13 bases separated the two germline ends. The CDR3 sequence is 14 residues long. This chain joins TRBV7-9 and TRBJ2-7; D may be TRBD1 (5 bases). Sequenced: T cells isolated from PBMCs. This TCR was recovered from a human donor in good health. DNA for the CDR3: TGTGCCAGCAGCTTCGCCGGACAACTGTACGAGCAGTACTTC. Protein sequence: CASSFAGQLYEQYF. The complete variable domain, with remaining parts taken from reference TRBV7-9 and TRBJ2-7, reads DTGVSQNPRHKITKRGQNVTFRCDPISEHNRLYWYRQTLGQGPEFLTYFQNEAQLEKSRLLSDRFSAERPKGSFSTLEIQRTEQGDSAMYLCASSFAGQLYEQYFGPGTRLTVT.